This T cell receptor (beta chain) is from a study of cytomegalovirus exposure and HLA in healthy donors. The wider study: Per a later analysis, the approximately 600 first-cohort and 95 to 150 validation repertoires shared one platform.

The donors were part of the validation cohort of over a hundred subjects. That cohort was separate from the first cohort, which comprised under 750 subjects. Study outcomes and limitations: First-cohort TCR clusters tended to co-occur in the approximately 130 validation repertoires, a later analysis found.

A single count supports this clone. As yet, its antigen is unknown. The V and J ends lost 5 bases and 4 bases respectively, with 12 bases between them. This CDR3 comprises 14 residues. From germline, CDR1 is MNHEY and CDR2 SVGAGI. Clones were read by immunoSEQ multiplex PCR, and TCRdb kept only the in-frame ones, dropping some. The sample gives 150,000 to 200,000 clones, approximately 96% of which show up once; 0.89% is in the top ten. The origin of this receptor is a woman under 30 in good health and CMV-seronegative. This chain links TRBV6-5 with TRBJ1-5, with D possibly TRBD1 on 6 matching bases. The sample taken for sequencing was PBMCs. The CDR3 nucleotides read TGTGCCAGCAGTGAAGGGACACATAATCAGCCCCAGCATTTT. As protein: CASSEGTHNQPQHF.